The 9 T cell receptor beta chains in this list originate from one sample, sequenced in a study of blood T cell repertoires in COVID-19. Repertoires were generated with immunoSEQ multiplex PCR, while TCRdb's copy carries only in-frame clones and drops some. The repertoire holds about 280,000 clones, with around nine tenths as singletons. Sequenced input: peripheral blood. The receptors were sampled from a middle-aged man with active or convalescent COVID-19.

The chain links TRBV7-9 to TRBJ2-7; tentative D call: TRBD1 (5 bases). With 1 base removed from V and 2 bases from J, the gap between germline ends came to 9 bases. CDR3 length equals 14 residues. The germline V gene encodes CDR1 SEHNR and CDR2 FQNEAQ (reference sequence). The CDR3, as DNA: TGTGCCAGCAGCTTAGGGGGCTTCACCTACGAGCAGTACTTC. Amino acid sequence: CASSLGGFTYEQYF.

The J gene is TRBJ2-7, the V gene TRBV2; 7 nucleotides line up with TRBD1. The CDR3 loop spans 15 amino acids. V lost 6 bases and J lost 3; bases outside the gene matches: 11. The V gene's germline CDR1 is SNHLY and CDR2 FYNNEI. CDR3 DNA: TGTGCCAGCAGGCTGGGGGACAGCCCCATCTACGAGCAGTACTTC. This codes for CASRLGDSPIYEQYF. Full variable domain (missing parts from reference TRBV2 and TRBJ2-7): EPEVTQTPSHQVTQMGQEVILRCVPISNHLYFYWYRQILGQKVEFLVSFYNNEISEKSEIFDDQFSVERPDGSNFTLKIRSTKLEDSAMYFCASRLGDSPIYEQYFGPGTRLTVT.

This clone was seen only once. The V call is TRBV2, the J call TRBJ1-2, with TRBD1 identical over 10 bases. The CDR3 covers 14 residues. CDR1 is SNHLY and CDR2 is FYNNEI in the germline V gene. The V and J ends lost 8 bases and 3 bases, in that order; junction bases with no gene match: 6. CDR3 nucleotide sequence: TGTGCCAGCGAGGAGACAGGGGGCGACTATGGCTACACCTTC. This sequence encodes CASEETGGDYGYTF.

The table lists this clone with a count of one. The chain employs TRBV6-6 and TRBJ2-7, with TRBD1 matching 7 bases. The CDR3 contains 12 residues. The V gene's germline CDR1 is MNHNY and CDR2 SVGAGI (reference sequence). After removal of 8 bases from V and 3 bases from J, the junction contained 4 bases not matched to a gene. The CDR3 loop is CASHSGGYEQYF. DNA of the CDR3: TGTGCCAGCCATTCAGGGGGCTACGAGCAGTACTTC.

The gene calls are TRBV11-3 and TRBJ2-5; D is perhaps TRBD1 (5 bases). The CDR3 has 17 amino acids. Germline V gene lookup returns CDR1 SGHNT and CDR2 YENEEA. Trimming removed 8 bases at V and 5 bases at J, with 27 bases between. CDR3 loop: CASRWGSREGYGETQYF. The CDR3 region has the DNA TGTGCCAGCCGGTGGGGTAGCAGGGAAGGTTATGGGGAGACCCAGTACTTC.

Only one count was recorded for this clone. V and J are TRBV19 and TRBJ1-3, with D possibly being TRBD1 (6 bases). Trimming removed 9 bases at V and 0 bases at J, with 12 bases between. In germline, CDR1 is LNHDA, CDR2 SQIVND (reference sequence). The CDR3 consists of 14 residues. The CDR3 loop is CASRTAHSGNTIYF. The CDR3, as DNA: TGTGCCAGCCGGACAGCACACTCTGGAAACACCATATATTTT.

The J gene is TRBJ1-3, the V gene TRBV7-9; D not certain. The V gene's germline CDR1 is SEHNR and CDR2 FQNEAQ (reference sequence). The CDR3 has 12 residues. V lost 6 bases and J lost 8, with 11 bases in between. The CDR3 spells CASSPSDHTIYF. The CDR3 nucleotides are TGTGCCAGCAGTCCTAGTGATCACACCATATATTTT.

CDR3 sequence (DNA): TGCGCCAGCAGCCAGAGAACCTCTGGGGCCAACGTCCTGACTTTC. Amino acids: CASSQRTSGANVLTF. This chain uses TRBV4-1 with TRBJ2-6; D call uncertain. This CDR3 is built from 15 residues. CDR1 is MGHRA, CDR2 YSYEKL, per germline. V was cut by 3 bases and J by 0 bases, with 6 bases left in between.

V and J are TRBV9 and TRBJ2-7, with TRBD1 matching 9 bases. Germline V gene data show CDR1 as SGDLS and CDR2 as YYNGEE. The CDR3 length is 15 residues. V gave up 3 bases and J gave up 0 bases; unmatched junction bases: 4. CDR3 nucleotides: TGTGCCAGCAGCGCTGGACAGGGGAGCTCCTACGAGCAGTACTTC. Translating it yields CASSAGQGSSYEQYF.